This T cell receptor beta chain was recorded in a study of cytomegalovirus exposure and HLA in healthy donors. Points from the study as a whole: Later analysis reportedly placed an Asian-associated ancestry cluster below the approximately 730-donor mean in N-insertions. The study dropped some indistinguishable V segments, TRBV6-2 and TRBV6-3 among them.

Regarding this clone: Its antigen is currently unknown.

Use of 60 Vbeta and 13 Jbeta primers characterized the PCR. Original handling: A follow-up analysis tallied 70 million to 80 million unique TCR beta chains, some 11 million shared. Some clones are missing from TCRdb's copy, which holds only in-frame ones; the method was immunoSEQ multiplex PCR. The DNA gave D and trimming, while V, J and clone size come from that table. The data hold about 160,000 clones, with roughly 80% observed a single time. The CDR3 extends over 14 amino acids. CDR1 is SGHTA and CDR2 is FQGNSA in the germline V gene. The trim removed 5 bases at V and 11 bases at J, leaving 9 bases unmatched.

The V gene is TRBV7-2, the J gene TRBJ2-1, with TRBD2 identical over 10 bases. This TCR was recovered from a man aged 45-65 years in good health and CMV-seropositive. The sequenced sample was PBMCs. CDR3 DNA sequence: TGTGCCAGCAGCCTCCCAACTAGCGGGGTGAAGCAGTTCTTC. Its translation: CASSLPTSGVKQFF.